This TCR beta chain was captured in a study of cytotoxic CD8 clonotypes in ibrutinib-treated CLL. The ends were cut back, 0 bases at V and 7 bases at J, with 9 bases in the middle. CDR1 and CDR2 (germline): SGHDN, FVKESK. The CDR3 covers 13 residues. Whole-study results and caveats: Stable or contracted on treatment, public clonotypes were also uncommon.

The method was immunoSEQ multiplex PCR; TCRdb's version includes in-frame clones alone and lacks a portion of them. Of more than 60,000 clones listed, approximately 87% are singletons. A remark on this clone: Its antigen is not known.

The TCR comes from a human donor with chronic lymphocytic leukemia. The chain uses TRBV14 and TRBJ2-5, with TRBD2 as a possible D gene (6 bases). The sample was PBMCs, taken after 24 months of ibrutinib treatment. The CDR3: CASSQDLGGTQYF. CDR3 nucleotide sequence: TGTGCCAGCAGCCAAGATCTGGGGGGGACCCAGTACTTC.